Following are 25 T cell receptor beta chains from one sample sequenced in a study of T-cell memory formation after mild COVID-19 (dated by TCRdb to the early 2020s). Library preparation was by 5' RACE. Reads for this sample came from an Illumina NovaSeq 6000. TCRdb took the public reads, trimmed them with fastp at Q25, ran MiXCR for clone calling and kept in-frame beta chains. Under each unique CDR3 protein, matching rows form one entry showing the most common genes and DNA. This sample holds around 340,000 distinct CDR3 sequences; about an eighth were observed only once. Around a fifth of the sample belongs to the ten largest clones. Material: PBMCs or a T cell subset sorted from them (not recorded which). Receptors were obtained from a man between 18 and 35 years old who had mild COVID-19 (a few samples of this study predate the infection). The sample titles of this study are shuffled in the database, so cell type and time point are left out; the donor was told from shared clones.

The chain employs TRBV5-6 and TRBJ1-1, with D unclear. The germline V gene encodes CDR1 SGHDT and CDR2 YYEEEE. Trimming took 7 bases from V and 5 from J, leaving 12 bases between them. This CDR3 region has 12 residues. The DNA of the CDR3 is TGTGCCAGCTTTCGGTGGGAGACTGAAGCTTTCTTT. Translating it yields CASFRWETEAFF. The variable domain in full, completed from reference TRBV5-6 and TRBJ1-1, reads DAGVTQSPTHLIKTRGQQVTLRCSPKSGHDTVSWYQQALGQGPQFIFQYYEEEERQRGNFPDRFSGHQFPNYSSELNVNALLLGDSALYLCASFRWETEAFFGQGTRLTVV.

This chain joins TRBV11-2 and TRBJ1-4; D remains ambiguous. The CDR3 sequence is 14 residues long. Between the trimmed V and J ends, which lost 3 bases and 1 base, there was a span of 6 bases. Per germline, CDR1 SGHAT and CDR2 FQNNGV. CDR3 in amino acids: CASSFVQTNEKLFF. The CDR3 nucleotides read TGTGCCAGCAGCTTTGTACAAACTAATGAAAAACTGTTTTTT.

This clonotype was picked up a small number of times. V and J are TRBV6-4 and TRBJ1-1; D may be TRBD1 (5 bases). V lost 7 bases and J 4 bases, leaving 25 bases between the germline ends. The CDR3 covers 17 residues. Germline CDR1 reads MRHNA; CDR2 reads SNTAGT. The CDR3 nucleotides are TGTGCCAGCACCCCCCTAGGATATAGGGGAGGTAGCACTGAAGCTTTCTTT. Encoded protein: CASTPLGYRGGSTEAFF.

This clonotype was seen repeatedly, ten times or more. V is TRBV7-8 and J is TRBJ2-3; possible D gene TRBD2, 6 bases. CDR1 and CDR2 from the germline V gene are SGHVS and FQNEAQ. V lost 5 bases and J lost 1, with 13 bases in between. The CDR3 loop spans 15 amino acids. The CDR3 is CASSQRRRGTDTQYF. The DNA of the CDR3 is TGTGCCAGCAGCCAGCGGAGGAGGGGCACAGATACGCAGTATTTT.

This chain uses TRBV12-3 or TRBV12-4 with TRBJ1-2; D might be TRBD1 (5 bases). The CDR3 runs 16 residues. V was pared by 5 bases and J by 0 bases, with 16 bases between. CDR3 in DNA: TGTGCCAGCAGTCCCCCCGGGGCGGCATCTAACTATGGCTACACCTTC. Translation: CASSPPGAASNYGYTF.

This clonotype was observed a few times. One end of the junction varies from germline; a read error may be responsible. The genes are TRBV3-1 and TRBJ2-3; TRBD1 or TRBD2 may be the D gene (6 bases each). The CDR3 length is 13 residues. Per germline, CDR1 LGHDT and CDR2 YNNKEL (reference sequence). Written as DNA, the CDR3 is TGCGCCAGCAGCCAAGAGGGGGGAGATACGCAGTATTTT. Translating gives CASSQEGGDTQYF.

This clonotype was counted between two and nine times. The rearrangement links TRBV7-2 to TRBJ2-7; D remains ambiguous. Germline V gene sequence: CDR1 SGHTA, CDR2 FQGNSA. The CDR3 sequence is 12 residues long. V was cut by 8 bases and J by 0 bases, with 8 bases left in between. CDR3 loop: CASGKLSYEQYF. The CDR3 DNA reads TGTGCCAGCGGGAAGCTCTCCTACGAGCAGTACTTC.

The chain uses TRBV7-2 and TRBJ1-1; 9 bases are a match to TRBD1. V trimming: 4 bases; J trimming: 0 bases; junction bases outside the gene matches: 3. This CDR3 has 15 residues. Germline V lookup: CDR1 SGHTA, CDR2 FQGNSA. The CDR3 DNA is TGTGCCAGCAGCTCCGACAGGGGGATGAACACTGAAGCTTTCTTT. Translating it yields CASSSDRGMNTEAFF.

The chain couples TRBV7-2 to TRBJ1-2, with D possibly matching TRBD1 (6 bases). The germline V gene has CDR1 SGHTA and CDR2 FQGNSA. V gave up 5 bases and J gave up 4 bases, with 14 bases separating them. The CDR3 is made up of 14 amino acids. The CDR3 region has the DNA TGTGCCAGCAGCCCCCCCTGGACAGTCTATGGCTACACCTTC. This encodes CASSPPWTVYGYTF. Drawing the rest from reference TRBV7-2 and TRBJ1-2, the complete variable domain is GAGVSQSPSNKVTEKGKDVELRCDPISGHTALYWYRQSLGQGLEFLIYFQGNSAPDKSGLPSDRFSAERTGGSVSTLTIQRTQQEDSAVYLCASSPPWTVYGYTFGSGTRLTVV.

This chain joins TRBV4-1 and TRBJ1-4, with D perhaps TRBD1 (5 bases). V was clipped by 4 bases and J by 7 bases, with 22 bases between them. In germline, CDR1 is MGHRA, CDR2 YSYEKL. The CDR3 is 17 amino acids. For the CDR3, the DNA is TGCGCCAGCAGCCCCTCCACTGTGTGGCGGAGGGGTGAAAAACTGTTTTTT. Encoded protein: CASSPSTVWRRGEKLFF.

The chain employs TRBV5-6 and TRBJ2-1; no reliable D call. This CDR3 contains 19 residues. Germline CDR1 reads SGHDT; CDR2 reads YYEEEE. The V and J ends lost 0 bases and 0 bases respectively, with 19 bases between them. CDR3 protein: CASSLAKGMLMSSYNEQFF. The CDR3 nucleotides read TGTGCCAGCAGCTTGGCGAAGGGAATGCTAATGAGCTCCTACAATGAGCAGTTCTTC. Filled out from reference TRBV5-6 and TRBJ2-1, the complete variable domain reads DAGVTQSPTHLIKTRGQQVTLRCSPKSGHDTVSWYQQALGQGPQFIFQYYEEEERQRGNFPDRFSGHQFPNYSSELNVNALLLGDSALYLCASSLAKGMLMSSYNEQFFGPGTRLTVL.

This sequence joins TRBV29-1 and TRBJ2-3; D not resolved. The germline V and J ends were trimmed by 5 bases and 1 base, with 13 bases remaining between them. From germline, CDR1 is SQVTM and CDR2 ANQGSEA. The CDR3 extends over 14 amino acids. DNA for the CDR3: TGCAGCGTTATCCGCGACTCACGCACAGATACGCAGTATTTT. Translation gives CSVIRDSRTDTQYF.

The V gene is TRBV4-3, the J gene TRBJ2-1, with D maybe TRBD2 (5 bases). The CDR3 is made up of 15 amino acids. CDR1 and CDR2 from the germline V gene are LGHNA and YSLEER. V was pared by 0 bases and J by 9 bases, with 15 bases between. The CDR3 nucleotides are TGCGCCAGCAGCCAAGAGTTCCGACCTCGGGGTGAGCAGTTCTTC. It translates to CASSQEFRPRGEQFF.

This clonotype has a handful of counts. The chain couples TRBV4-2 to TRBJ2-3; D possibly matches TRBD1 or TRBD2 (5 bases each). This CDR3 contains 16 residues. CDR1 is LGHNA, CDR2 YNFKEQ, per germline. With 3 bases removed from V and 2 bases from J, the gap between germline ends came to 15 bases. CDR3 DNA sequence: TGTGCCAGCAGCCAGGGGACGTTAATAGACACAGATACGCAGTATTTT. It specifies CASSQGTLIDTDTQYF.

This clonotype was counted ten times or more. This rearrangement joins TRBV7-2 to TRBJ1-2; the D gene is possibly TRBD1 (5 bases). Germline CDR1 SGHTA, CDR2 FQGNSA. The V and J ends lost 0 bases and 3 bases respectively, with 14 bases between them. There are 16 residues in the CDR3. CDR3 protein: CASSLAFRGVHYGYTF. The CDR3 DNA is TGTGCCAGCAGCTTAGCTTTCCGGGGGGTGCACTATGGCTACACCTTC.

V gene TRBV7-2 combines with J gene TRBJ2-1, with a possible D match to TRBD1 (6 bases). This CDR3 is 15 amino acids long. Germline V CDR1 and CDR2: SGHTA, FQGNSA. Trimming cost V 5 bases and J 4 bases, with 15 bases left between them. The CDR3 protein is CASSHTGRRYNEQFF. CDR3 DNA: TGTGCCAGCAGCCATACAGGGAGACGGTACAATGAGCAGTTCTTC.

The CDR3 region has the DNA TGCAGCGTTAACAGGGGATCAGAAGCTTTCTTT. Translated: CSVNRGSEAFF. The rearrangement links TRBV29-1 to TRBJ1-1; the match to TRBD1 covers 7 bases. Germline V lookup: CDR1 SQVTM, CDR2 ANQGSEA. The CDR3 is 11 residues long. V lost 5 bases, J lost 8 bases, and 5 bases stayed unmatched.

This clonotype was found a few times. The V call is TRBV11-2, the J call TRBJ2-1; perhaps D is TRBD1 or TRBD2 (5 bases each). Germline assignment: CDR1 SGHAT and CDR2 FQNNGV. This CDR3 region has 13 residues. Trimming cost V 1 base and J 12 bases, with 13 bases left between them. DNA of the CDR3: TGTGCCAGCAGCTTAGTGAGGGACGCAGGGCAGTTCTTC. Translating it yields CASSLVRDAGQFF.

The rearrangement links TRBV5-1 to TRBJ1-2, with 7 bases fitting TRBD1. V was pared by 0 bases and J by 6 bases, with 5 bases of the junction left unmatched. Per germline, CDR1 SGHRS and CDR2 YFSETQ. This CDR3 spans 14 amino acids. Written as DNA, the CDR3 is TGCGCCAGCAGCTTGGACCCGACAGGGAATGGCTACACCTTC. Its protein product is CASSLDPTGNGYTF.

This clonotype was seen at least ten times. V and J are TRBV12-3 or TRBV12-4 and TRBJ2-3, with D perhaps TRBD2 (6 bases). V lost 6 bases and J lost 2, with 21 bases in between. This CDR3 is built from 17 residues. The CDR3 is CASRIGRIERITDTQYF. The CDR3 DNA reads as TGTGCCAGCAGAATCGGGAGAATCGAGAGGATCACAGATACGCAGTATTTT.

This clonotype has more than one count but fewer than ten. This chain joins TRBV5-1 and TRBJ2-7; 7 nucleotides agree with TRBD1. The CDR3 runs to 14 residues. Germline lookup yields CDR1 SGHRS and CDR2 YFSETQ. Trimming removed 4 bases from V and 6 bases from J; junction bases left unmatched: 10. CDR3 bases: TGCGCCAGCAGCACCCTGCGCAGGGGGAGCGAGCAGTACTTC. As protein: CASSTLRRGSEQYF.

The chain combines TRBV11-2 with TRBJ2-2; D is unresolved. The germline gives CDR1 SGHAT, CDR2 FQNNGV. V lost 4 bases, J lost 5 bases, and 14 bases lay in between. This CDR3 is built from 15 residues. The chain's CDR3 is CASSSGPGRTGELFF. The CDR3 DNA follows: TGTGCCAGCAGCTCGGGCCCAGGCCGGACCGGGGAGCTGTTTTTT. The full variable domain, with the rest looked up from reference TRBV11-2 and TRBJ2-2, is EAGVAQSPRYKIIEKRQSVAFWCNPISGHATLYWYQQILGQGPKLLIQFQNNGVVDDSQLPKDRFSAERLKGVDSTLKIQPAKLEDSAVYLCASSSGPGRTGELFFGEGSRLTVL.

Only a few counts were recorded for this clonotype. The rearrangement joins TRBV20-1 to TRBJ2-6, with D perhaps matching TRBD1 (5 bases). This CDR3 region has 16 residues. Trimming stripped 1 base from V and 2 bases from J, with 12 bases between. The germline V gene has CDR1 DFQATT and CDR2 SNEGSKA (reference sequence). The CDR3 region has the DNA TGCAGTGCTAGAGGCCAGGGAAGGCCTGGGGCCAACGTCCTGACTTTC. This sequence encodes CSARGQGRPGANVLTF.

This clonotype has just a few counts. This CDR3 is CASSVKGLSGEAFF. Written as DNA, the CDR3 is TGTGCCAGCAGCGTAAAGGGGTTATCAGGTGAAGCTTTCTTT. This chain uses TRBV9 with TRBJ1-1; a weak D match, TRBD1 (5 bases). CDR3 length equals 14 residues. Deletions cut 1 base from V and 7 bases from J, with 14 bases between. Per the germline V gene, CDR1 is SGDLS and CDR2 is YYNGEE.

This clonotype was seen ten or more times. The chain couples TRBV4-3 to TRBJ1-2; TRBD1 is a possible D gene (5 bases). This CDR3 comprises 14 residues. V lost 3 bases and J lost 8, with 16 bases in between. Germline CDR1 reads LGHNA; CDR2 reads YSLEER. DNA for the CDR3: TGCGCCAGCAGCCACGGGACGGAAGGGAGGGGCTACACCTTC. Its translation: CASSHGTEGRGYTF.